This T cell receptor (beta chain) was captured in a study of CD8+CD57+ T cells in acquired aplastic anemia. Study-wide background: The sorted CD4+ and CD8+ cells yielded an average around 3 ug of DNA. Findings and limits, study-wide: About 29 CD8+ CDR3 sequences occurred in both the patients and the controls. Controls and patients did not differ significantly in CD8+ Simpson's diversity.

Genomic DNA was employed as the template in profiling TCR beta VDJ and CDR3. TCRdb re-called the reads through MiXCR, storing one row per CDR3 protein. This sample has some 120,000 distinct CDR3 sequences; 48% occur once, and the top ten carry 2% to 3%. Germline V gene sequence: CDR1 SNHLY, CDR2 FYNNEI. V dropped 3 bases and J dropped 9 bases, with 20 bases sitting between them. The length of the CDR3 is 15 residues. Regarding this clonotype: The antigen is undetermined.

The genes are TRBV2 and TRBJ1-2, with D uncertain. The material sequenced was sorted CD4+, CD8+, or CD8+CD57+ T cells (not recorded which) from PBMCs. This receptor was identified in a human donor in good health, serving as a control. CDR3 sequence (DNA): TGTGCCAGCAGTGATTTAGCAGGTGGCACCGGGAGCTACACCTTC. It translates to CASSDLAGGTGSYTF.